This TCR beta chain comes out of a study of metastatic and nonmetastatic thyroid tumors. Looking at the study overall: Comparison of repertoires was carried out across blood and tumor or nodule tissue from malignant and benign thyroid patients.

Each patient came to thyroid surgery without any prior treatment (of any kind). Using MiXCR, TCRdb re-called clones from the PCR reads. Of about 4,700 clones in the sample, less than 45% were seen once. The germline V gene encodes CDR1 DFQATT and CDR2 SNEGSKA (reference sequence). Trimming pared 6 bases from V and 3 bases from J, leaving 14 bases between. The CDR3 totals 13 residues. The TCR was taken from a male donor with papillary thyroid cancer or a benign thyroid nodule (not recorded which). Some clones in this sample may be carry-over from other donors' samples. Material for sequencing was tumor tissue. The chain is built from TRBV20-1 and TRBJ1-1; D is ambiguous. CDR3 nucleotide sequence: TGCAGTGCCCGGCGGGGTTTTGACACTGAAGCTTTCTTT. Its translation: CSARRGFDTEAFF.